The clone carrying this T cell receptor (beta chain) is medium-sized in the sample. What it recognizes is unknown. The record originates from a study of immune heterogeneity within non-small cell lung tumors. Germline V gene sequence: CDR1 SGHVS, CDR2 FNYEAQ. This CDR3 spans 14 amino acids. Trimming took 5 bases from V and 8 from J; bases not matched to a gene: 9. Study findings and constraints: Correlation analysis showed that local T-cell clonality was moderately but significantly associated with local tumor mutational burden (R about 0.3).

Bulk tumor genomic DNA, roughly 600 ng per sample, was used as template. From each primary tumor, several far-apart biopsies were obtained during surgery. Patients had untreated, newly diagnosed non-small cell lung cancer and underwent curative surgery. For the TCR beta CDR3, multiplex PCR with 32 V and 13 J primers performed the amplification. TCRdb re-called the multiplex PCR reads through MiXCR, storing one row per CDR3 protein. Here the sample spans approximately 14,000 distinct CDR3 sequences, less than 35% being singletons. The chain has TRBV7-6 and TRBJ2-1; 7 bases align to TRBD1. This TCR derives from a man in his forties with non-small cell lung cancer. The sample comprised lung tumor tissue. The CDR3: CASSRDRVRDEQFF. DNA for the CDR3: TGTGCCAGCAGCCGAGACAGGGTTCGCGATGAGCAGTTCTTC.